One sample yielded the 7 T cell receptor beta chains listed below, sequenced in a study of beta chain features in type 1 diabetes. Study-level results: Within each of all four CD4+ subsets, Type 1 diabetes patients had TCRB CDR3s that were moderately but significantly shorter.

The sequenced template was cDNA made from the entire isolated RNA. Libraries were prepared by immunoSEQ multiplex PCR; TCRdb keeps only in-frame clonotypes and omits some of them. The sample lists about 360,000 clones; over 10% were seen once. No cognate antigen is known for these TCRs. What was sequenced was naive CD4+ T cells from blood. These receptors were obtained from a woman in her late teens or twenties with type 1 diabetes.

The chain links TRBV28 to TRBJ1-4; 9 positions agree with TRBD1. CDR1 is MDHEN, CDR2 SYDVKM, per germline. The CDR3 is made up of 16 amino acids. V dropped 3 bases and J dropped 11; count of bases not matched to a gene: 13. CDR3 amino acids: CASSLVLGTGHLKLFF. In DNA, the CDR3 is TGTGCCAGCAGTTTGGTTCTCGGGACAGGGCACTTGAAACTGTTTTTT.

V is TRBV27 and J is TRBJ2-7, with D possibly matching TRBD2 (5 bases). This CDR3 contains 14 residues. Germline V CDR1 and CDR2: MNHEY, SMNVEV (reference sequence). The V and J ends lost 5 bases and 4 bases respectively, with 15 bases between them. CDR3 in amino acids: CASSRGGREYEQYF. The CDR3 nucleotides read TGTGCCAGCAGTCGCGGCGGACGGGAATACGAGCAGTACTTC.

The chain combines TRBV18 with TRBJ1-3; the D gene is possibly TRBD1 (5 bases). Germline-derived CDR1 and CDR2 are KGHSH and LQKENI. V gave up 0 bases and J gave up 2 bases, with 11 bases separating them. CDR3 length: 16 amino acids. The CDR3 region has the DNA TGTGCCAGCTCACCACCTCAGGGCTCCCCTGGAAACACCATATATTTT. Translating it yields CASSPPQGSPGNTIYF.

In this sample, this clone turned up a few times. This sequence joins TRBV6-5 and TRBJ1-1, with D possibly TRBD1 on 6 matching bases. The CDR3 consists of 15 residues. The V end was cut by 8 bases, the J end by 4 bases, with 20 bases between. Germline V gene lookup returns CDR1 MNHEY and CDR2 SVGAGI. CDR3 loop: CASSSAGVGVTEAFF. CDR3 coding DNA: TGTGCCAGCTCCTCGGCAGGGGTGGGGGTCACTGAAGCTTTCTTT.

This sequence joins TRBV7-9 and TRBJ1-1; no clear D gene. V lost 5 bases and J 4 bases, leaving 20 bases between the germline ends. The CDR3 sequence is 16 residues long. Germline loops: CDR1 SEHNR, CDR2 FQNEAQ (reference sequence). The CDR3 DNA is TGTGCCAGCAGCCCAATTTCCCGGGTGTCCGGCACTGAAGCTTTCTTT. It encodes CASSPISRVSGTEAFF.

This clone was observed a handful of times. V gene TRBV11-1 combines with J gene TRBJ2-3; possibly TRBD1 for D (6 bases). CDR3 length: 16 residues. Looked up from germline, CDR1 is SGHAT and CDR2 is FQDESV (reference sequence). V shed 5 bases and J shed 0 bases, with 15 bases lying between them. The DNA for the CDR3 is TGTGCCAGCAGCCCCAGGCGGACAGCTAGCACAGATACGCAGTATTTT. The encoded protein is CASSPRRTASTDTQYF.

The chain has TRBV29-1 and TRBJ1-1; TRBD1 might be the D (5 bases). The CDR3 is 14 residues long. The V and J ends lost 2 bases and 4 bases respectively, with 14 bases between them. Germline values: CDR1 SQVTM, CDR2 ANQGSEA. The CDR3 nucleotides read TGCAGCGTTGAAAAGGACATGGGTCCCACTGAAGCTTTCTTT. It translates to CSVEKDMGPTEAFF.